This T cell receptor (beta chain) was recorded in a study of T cells in Graves' hyperthyroidism and ophthalmopathy. RNA transcripts gave rise to amplified TCR beta CDR3 regions. The TCR CDR3 was amplified in a first-round RT-PCR using the HTBI primer set. TCRdb re-derived calls from the multiplex PCR reads in MiXCR, one entry per CDR3 protein. This sample yields 45,000 or so distinct CDR3 sequences, of which around 49% are seen a single time; 32% belongs to the top ten. This clonotype was obtained from a woman in her forties or fifties with Graves' hyperthyroidism. The material sequenced was peripheral blood or thyroid tissue (not recorded which).

The CDR3 is CAIRATGVYGYTF. The CDR3 region has the DNA TGTGCCATCAGGGCCACAGGGGTCTATGGCTACACCTTC. The V and J genes are TRBV10-3 and TRBJ1-2; TRBD1 matches at 7 bases. Per the germline V gene, CDR1 is ENHRY and CDR2 is SYGVKD. The CDR3 loop spans 13 amino acids. The ends lost 6 bases at V and 4 bases at J; junction bases unmatched: 5.